This T cell receptor beta chain was sequenced during a study of post-analysis software for immune sequencing data. Turning to the study itself: Secondary progressive, relapsing-remitting and progressive-relapsing multiple sclerosis were among the included disease courses.

Unique molecular identifiers had been added to the TCR beta cDNA libraries. TCRdb used MiXCR to reprocess the PCR reads, holding one entry per CDR3 protein. Of a few hundred thousand distinct CDR3 sequences listed, 34% were seen once; the top ten hold 6%. Comment on this clonotype: The antigen remains undetermined.

The study, taken as a whole, reports: A handful of TRBV segments (TRBV5-6, TRBV5-1 and TRBV20-1 among them) occurred more frequently in patients than in controls. Versus controls, multiple sclerosis patients showed significantly lower diversity (normalized Chao1).

The CDR3 has 15 residues. V lost 5 bases and J 3 bases, leaving 16 bases between the germline ends. Germline V lookup: CDR1 ENHRY, CDR2 SYGVKD. The specimen sequenced was blood. The receptor was derived from a girl under 18 with multiple sclerosis. The genes are TRBV10-3 and TRBJ2-5; D is perhaps TRBD2 (5 bases). The CDR3 nucleotides are TGTGCCATCAGTCCTGCGGGCCCGGGGAAAGAGACCCAGTACTTC. It is translated as CAISPAGPGKETQYF.